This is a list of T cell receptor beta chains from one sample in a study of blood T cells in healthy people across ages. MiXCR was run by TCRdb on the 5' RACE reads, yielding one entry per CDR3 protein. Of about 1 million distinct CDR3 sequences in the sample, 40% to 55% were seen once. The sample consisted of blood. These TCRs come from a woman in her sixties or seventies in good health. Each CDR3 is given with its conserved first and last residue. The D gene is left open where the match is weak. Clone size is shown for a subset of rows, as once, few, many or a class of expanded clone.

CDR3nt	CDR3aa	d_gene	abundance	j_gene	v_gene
TGTGCCAGCAGCCAAGACGGGTCACTAGCGGGTGATAAGGGATACGAGCAGTACTTC	CASSQDGSLAGDKGYEQYF	TRBD2	-	TRBJ2-7	TRBV4-2
TGTGCCAGCAGTTTAGGGGGAAGCGGCTCCTACGAGCAGTACTTC	CASSLGGSGSYEQYF	-	few	TRBJ2-7	TRBV5-1
TGTGCCAGCAGCTCTTCTAGCGGCCGCTCCTACAATGAGCAGTTCTTC	CASSSSSGRSYNEQFF	TRBD2	-	TRBJ2-1	TRBV12-3/TRBV12-4
TGTGCCAGCAGTCCGATTATATGGGAGGCAGGGGACATGTGGACCCGGTACTTC	CASSPIIWEAGDMWTRYF	-	-	TRBJ2-5	TRBV12-3/TRBV12-4
TGTGCCAGCAGCTCCCAGTGGGGGGAACCTGAGCAGTACTTC	CASSSQWGEPEQYF	-	-	TRBJ2-7	TRBV7-2
TGTGCCAGCAGCTATCCCGGGGGTGGGCAGACCCAGTACTTC	CASSYPGGGQTQYF	-	-	TRBJ2-5	TRBV28
TGTGCCAGCGCGGGGGGCCCCTACGAGCAGTACTTC	CASAGGPYEQYF	TRBD2	-	TRBJ2-7	TRBV27
TGTGCCATCACGGGAGAAGAGACCCAGTACTTC	CAITGEETQYF	-	-	TRBJ2-5	TRBV2
TGCGCCAGCAGCCAAGATGAAGGACTAGCGGGAGGCAATGAGCAGTTCTTC	CASSQDEGLAGGNEQFF	TRBD2	-	TRBJ2-1	TRBV4-1
TGCGCCAGCAGCCAAGCGGCGGCAGATACGCAGTATTTT	CASSQAAADTQYF	-	few	TRBJ2-3	TRBV5-1
TGTGCCAGCAGCCAAGCTAGCGGGAGAATCGACAATGAGCAGTTCTTC	CASSQASGRIDNEQFF	TRBD2	-	TRBJ2-1	TRBV14
TGCAGCGTTGAATCTCGGGCAGGGGGCTACACCTTC	CSVESRAGGYTF	-	-	TRBJ1-2	TRBV29-1
TGTGCCAGCAGCGCGGGGACAGGGGGCAACAGCGCCTACGAGCAGTACTTC	CASSAGTGGNSAYEQYF	TRBD1	few	TRBJ2-7	TRBV9
TGTGCCTGGAGTAAACAGAGTAATCAGCCCCAGCATTTT	CAWSKQSNQPQHF	-	few	TRBJ1-5	TRBV30
TGTGCCAGCAGTTTGTCCGGGACACCTAACCATTACGAGCAGTACTTC	CASSLSGTPNHYEQYF	-	-	TRBJ2-7	TRBV27
TGCGCCAGCAGTGAGGGGGCTCGTAGCGGCTTAGCGACTTTC	CASSEGARSGLATF	-	-	TRBJ2-6	TRBV10-2
TGTGCCAGCAGCGACGGACAGAGAAGCTATGGCTACACCTTC	CASSDGQRSYGYTF	-	-	TRBJ1-2	TRBV11-1
TGTGCCACCAGCCCCAGCATTTCCTCCTACAATGAGCAGTTCTTC	CATSPSISSYNEQFF	-	-	TRBJ2-1	TRBV15
TGCAGCGTGGGGGACTTCCAAGAGACCCAGTACTTC	CSVGDFQETQYF	-	many	TRBJ2-5	TRBV29-1
TGTGCCAGCAGCCAATGGGGAACAGCCAAAAACATTCAGTACTTC	CASSQWGTAKNIQYF	-	-	TRBJ2-4	TRBV3-1
TGTGCCAGCAGTTTAGCCGACAGCCAAGAGACCCAGTACTTC	CASSLADSQETQYF	-	many	TRBJ2-5	TRBV28
TGTGCCAGCAGTTACCGCAGCGGGGGCTATGGCTACACCTTC	CASSYRSGGYGYTF	-	few	TRBJ1-2	TRBV6-5
TGCGCCAGCAGACTTATAACAGGGGGTGGGGCCAACGTCCTGACTTTC	CASRLITGGGANVLTF	TRBD1	-	TRBJ2-6	TRBV4-1